This record covers a single TCR beta chain. Its antigen is unknown. These data originate in a study of T-cell memory formation after mild COVID-19. At the level of the study: TCR clusters were mostly donor specific. Whole-study results and caveats: Cross-reactive memory appears to have joined, as suggested by some responding clones showing up in pre-infection memory.

Germline V gene lookup returns CDR1 MRHNA and CDR2 SNTAGT. The V gene lost 2 bases and the J gene lost 0 bases, with 15 bases spanning the gap. This CDR3 is 17 amino acids long. 5'RACE with constant-segment primers yielded barcoded, UMI-tagged TCR alpha and TCR beta cDNA libraries. TCRdb redid the calling of the 5' RACE reads with MiXCR, one entry per CDR3 protein. The sample carries about 400,000 distinct CDR3 sequences, 20% to 30% recorded once. Sequencing was done on a sample of PBMCs or a T cell subset sorted from them (not recorded which). The chain employs TRBV6-4 and TRBJ2-3; D not certain. This clonotype was obtained from an adult woman who had mild COVID-19 (a few samples of this study predate the infection). Cell type and time point are not known. The CDR3 DNA reads as TGTGCCAGCAGTGACAATGCGGCCGGCGGCAGCACAGATACGCAGTATTTT. Encoded protein: CASSDNAAGGSTDTQYF.